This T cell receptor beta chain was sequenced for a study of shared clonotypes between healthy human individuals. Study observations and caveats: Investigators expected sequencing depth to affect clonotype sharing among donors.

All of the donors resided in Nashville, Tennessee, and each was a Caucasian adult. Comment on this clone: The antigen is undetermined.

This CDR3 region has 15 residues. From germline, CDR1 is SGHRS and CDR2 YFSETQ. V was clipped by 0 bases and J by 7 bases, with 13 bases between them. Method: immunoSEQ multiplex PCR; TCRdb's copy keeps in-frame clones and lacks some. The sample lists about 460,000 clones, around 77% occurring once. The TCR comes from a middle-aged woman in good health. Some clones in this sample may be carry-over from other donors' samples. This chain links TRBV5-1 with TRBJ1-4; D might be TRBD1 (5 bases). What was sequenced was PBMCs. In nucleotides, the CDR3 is TGCGCCAGCAGCTTGGAAGGGACTAGAGGTGAAAAACTGTTTTTT. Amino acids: CASSLEGTRGEKLFF.